This TCR beta chain is from a study of shared clonotypes between healthy human individuals. Trimming took off 1 base at V and 9 bases at J, with 12 bases between the two ends. The CDR3 contains 12 residues. Per germline, CDR1 SQVTM and CDR2 ANQGSEA. Deep-level assay runs were performed. The repertoire was sequenced with immunoSEQ multiplex PCR; TCRdb's copy has only in-frame clones and lacks some. The sample comprises more than 2 million clones, around 93% of which are singletons, and under 2% rests with the top ten. CD45RO-negative, CCR7-selected cells formed the naive CD8 fraction, which excluded terminally differentiated effector memory CD45RA+ cells.

Sequencing was performed on naive CD8+ T cells from PBMCs. The source is a man younger than 35 in good health. Some clones in this sample may be carry-over from other donors' samples. The chain is built from TRBV29-1 and TRBJ2-5, with unresolved D. The CDR3 protein is CSVEVVRQPQYF. The DNA for the CDR3 is TGCAGCGTTGAAGTAGTTAGGCAGCCCCAGTACTTC.